The TCR beta chain described here comes from a study of blood T cell repertoires in COVID-19. Study-wide background: Nucleic acid was either cDNA or gDNA, and it came from T cells, B-cell-depleted T cells, or PBMCs.

Source study methods: From reference gene primer amplification, estimates of nucleated cell counts were derived. Only in-frame clones appear in the TCRdb table, and some are missing; sequencing was by immunoSEQ multiplex PCR. V, J and clone size are taken as reported in that table, and D and trimming were inferred from the DNA itself. The sample has fewer than 200,000 clones; more than 70% are singletons. Per germline, CDR1 SQVTM and CDR2 ANQGSEA. This CDR3 is 15 amino acids long. V lost 2 bases, J lost 0 bases, and 11 bases lay in between. The TCR originated in an older woman with acute or convalescent COVID-19. V and J are TRBV29-1 and TRBJ1-3; D gene uncertain. The sequenced material came from peripheral blood. DNA of the CDR3: TGCAGCGTTGAATCCTCGCGGAGCTCTGGAAACACCATATATTTT. Its translation is CSVESSRSSGNTIYF.